The next 20 T cell receptor beta chains were all read from a single sample in a study of blood T cell repertoires in COVID-19. This table comes from immunoSEQ multiplex PCR, and its TCRdb copy is limited to in-frame clones, with some not included. Of under 150,000 clones in the sample, around 89% were seen once. Sample: peripheral blood. All receptors derive from a woman in her fifties or sixties with acute or convalescent COVID-19.

This rearrangement joins TRBV7-3 to TRBJ1-1; D gene uncertain. The CDR3 contains 13 residues. V lost 3 bases to trimming and J lost 4 bases, with 9 bases between them. The germline V gene encodes CDR1 SGHTA and CDR2 FQGTGA. CDR3 protein: CASSFGLGTEAFF. The CDR3 DNA follows: TGTGCCAGCAGCTTTGGGCTGGGCACTGAAGCTTTCTTT.

In DNA, the CDR3 is TGTGCCAGCAGCACGGGGACAGGGTGGAACACTGAAGCTTTCTTT. Translated, it gives CASSTGTGWNTEAFF. This chain joins TRBV5-8 and TRBJ1-1, with 9 bases identical to TRBD1. The CDR3 sequence is 15 residues long. Looked up from germline, CDR1 is SGHTS and CDR2 is YDEGEE. V lost 4 bases and J lost 1; bases outside the gene matches: 5.

This chain links TRBV29-1 with TRBJ1-1, with D hard to call. V was shortened by 3 bases and J by 2 bases, with 7 bases between the two germline ends. From germline, CDR1 is SQVTM and CDR2 ANQGSEA. CDR3 length: 12 amino acids. CDR3: CSVDRFNTEAFF. Written as DNA, the CDR3 is TGCAGCGTTGACAGGTTTAACACTGAAGCTTTCTTT.

This clone has a single count. This chain uses TRBV7-2 with TRBJ1-5; possibly TRBD1 for D (6 bases). Germline V CDR1 and CDR2: SGHTA, FQGNSA. The CDR3 has 14 residues. Between the trimmed V and J ends, which lost 5 bases and 7 bases, there was a span of 15 bases. DNA for the CDR3: TGTGCCAGCAGCCCAACAGGGAAGGGGCAGCCCCAGCATTTT. This codes for CASSPTGKGQPQHF.

The chain couples TRBV4-3 to TRBJ2-1; TRBD2 aligns across 8 bases. Germline lookup yields CDR1 LGHNA and CDR2 YSLEER. J lost 5 bases, V lost 0 bases, and 6 bases had no gene match. The CDR3 has 16 residues. Here the CDR3 reads CASSQDGLAGHNEQFF. Here the CDR3 DNA reads TGCGCCAGCAGCCAAGATGGGCTAGCGGGTCACAATGAGCAGTTCTTC.

This sequence joins TRBV7-9 and TRBJ2-3, with 10 bases lining up with TRBD2. The CDR3 is 15 residues long. Germline CDR1 SEHNR, CDR2 FQNEAQ (reference sequence). V trimming: 4 bases; J trimming: 4 bases; junction bases outside the gene matches: 5. CDR3 bases: TGTGCCAGCAGCTCCCCTAGCGGGGGTGCAGATACGCAGTATTTT. Its protein is CASSSPSGGADTQYF. Full variable domain (missing parts from reference TRBV7-9 and TRBJ2-3): DTGVSQNPRHKITKRGQNVTFRCDPISEHNRLYWYRQTLGQGPEFLTYFQNEAQLEKSRLLSDRFSAERPKGSFSTLEIQRTEQGDSAMYLCASSSPSGGADTQYFGPGTRLTVL.

CDR3 in amino acids: CASRETGAEEQYF. CDR3 nucleotides: TGTGCCAGCAGGGAAACAGGGGCAGAAGAGCAGTACTTC. The genes are TRBV5-8 and TRBJ2-7; 7 nucleotides match TRBD1. The length of the CDR3 is 13 residues. Unmatched junction bases numbered 9, after V lost 5 bases and J lost 7 bases. Germline V CDR1 and CDR2: SGHTS, YDEGEE. The full variable domain, with the rest looked up from reference TRBV5-8 and TRBJ2-7, is EAGVTQSPTHLIKTRGQQATLRCSPISGHTSVYWYQQALGLGLQFLLWYDEGEERNRGNFPPRFSGRQFPNYSSELNVNALELEDSALYLCASRETGAEEQYFGPGTRLTVT.

The rearrangement joins TRBV12-5 to TRBJ1-2; TRBD1 aligns across 8 bases. Germline V gene data show CDR1 as LGHNT and CDR2 as FRNRAP. Germline trimming cut 6 bases from V and 8 bases from J; bases unmatched to any gene: 14. The length of the CDR3 is 15 residues. This CDR3 is CASGPPTGVTRGYTF. In DNA form, the CDR3 reads TGTGCTAGTGGACCCCCGACAGGGGTGACTAGAGGCTACACCTTC.

The chain recombines TRBV30 with TRBJ2-7, with 10 bases matching TRBD2. The germline CDR1 and CDR2 sequences are GTSNPN and SVGIG (reference sequence). V shed 2 bases and J 7 bases; nucleotides not matched to a gene: 14. The CDR3 totals 16 residues. CDR3 nucleotides: TGTGCCTGGAGTACGGGCAGCGGGGGGGCCCCTCGGGAGCAGTACTTC. This gives the protein CAWSTGSGGAPREQYF.

The genes are TRBV20-1 and TRBJ1-2; no clear D gene. V lost 3 bases to trimming and J lost 8 bases, with 10 bases between them. The germline V gene encodes CDR1 DFQATT and CDR2 SNEGSKA (reference sequence). The CDR3 runs 11 residues. DNA for the CDR3: TGCAGTGCTAGGCAAGTGGAGGGCTACACCTTC. It specifies CSARQVEGYTF.

The chain links TRBV19 to TRBJ2-3; possible D gene TRBD1, 5 bases. The germline V and J ends were trimmed by 5 bases and 11 bases, with 17 bases remaining between them. This CDR3 comprises 13 residues. From germline, CDR1 is LNHDA and CDR2 SQIVND (reference sequence). CDR3 bases: TGTGCCAGTAGTGGGGCCTCTCCAGGTAGGCAGTATTTT. Its translation is CASSGASPGRQYF.

V and J are TRBV5-1 and TRBJ1-4; D possibly corresponds to TRBD1 (5 bases). The CDR3 runs 16 residues. The germline CDR1 and CDR2 sequences are SGHRS and YFSETQ. The V end was cut by 0 bases, the J end by 4 bases, with 13 bases between. CDR3 region: CASSLVEGRHNEKLFF. CDR3 DNA: TGCGCCAGCAGCTTGGTGGAGGGGCGGCATAATGAAAAACTGTTTTTT.

This sequence joins TRBV30 and TRBJ2-2, with 9 bases matching TRBD2. Germline V gene lookup returns CDR1 GTSNPN and CDR2 SVGIG (reference sequence). Losses at the gene ends were 5 bases for V and 4 bases for J; bases not matched to a gene: 5. The CDR3 is made up of 14 amino acids. CDR3 bases: TGTGCCTGGGAGCGGGAGGCCGGCACCGGGGAGCTGTTTTTT. Its protein product is CAWEREAGTGELFF. Based on the CDR3 plus reference TRBV30 and TRBJ2-2, the full variable domain is SQTIHQWPATLVQPVGSPLSLECTVEGTSNPNLYWYRQAAGRGLQLLFYSVGIGQISSEVPQNLSASRPQDRQFILSSKKLLLSDSGFYLCAWEREAGTGELFFGEGSRLTVL.

This chain connects TRBV10-1 to TRBJ1-5; a weak D match, TRBD1 (6 bases). V lost 6 bases and J 4 bases, leaving 10 bases between the germline ends. Germline assignment: CDR1 WNHNN and CDR2 SYGVQD (reference sequence). The CDR3 has 13 residues. CDR3 in DNA: TGCGCCAGCAGGCAGGGGTGGAATCAGCCCCAGCATTTT. Its protein product is CASRQGWNQPQHF.

J is TRBJ2-1 and V is TRBV7-9; 8 bases agree with TRBD1. The CDR3 is 13 amino acids. Germline values: CDR1 SEHNR, CDR2 FQNEAQ (reference sequence). V was clipped by 5 bases and J by 8 bases; unmatched bases: 5. DNA for the CDR3: TGTGCCAGCAGCCGGCAGGGGGCCCATGAGCAGTTCTTC. Its translation is CASSRQGAHEQFF.

This clone has more than one count but fewer than ten. The CDR3 DNA follows: TGTGCCTGGAGTGTCGTGACAGGGTACACCGGGGAGCTGTTTTTT. Translating it yields CAWSVVTGYTGELFF. V usage is TRBV30 and J usage is TRBJ2-2; 7 positions match TRBD1. The CDR3 runs 15 residues. V lost 0 bases, J lost 3 bases, and 4 bases stayed unmatched. Germline V CDR1 and CDR2: GTSNPN, SVGIG (reference sequence).

V and J are TRBV27 and TRBJ2-3, with 7 bases fitting TRBD1. The V segment lost 5 bases and the J segment 6 bases; nucleotides outside the gene matches: 5. Germline values: CDR1 MNHEY, CDR2 SMNVEV (reference sequence). CDR3 size: 13 residues. This chain's CDR3 is CASSLDRTDTQYF. CDR3 nucleotides: TGTGCCAGCAGTCTGGACAGGACGGATACGCAGTATTTT.

The CDR3 sequence is CASSLDTGALYNEQFF. CDR3 coding DNA: TGTGCCAGCAGCTTAGATACAGGGGCTCTCTACAATGAGCAGTTCTTC. The J gene is TRBJ2-1, the V gene TRBV7-8; TRBD1 aligns across 7 bases. The CDR3 is 16 amino acids. Losses at the gene ends were 1 base for V and 3 bases for J; bases not matched to a gene: 6. The germline V gene has CDR1 SGHVS and CDR2 FQNEAQ. The full variable domain, with the rest looked up from reference TRBV7-8 and TRBJ2-1, is GAGVSQSPRYKVAKRGQDVALRCDPISGHVSLFWYQQALGQGPEFLTYFQNEAQLDKSGLPSDRFFAERPEGSVSTLKIQRTQQEDSAVYLCASSLDTGALYNEQFFGPGTRLTVL.

The genes are TRBV5-6 and TRBJ2-7; D possibly corresponds to TRBD2 (5 bases). V was pared by 0 bases and J by 2 bases, with 15 bases between. The CDR3 is 16 amino acids. Germline V CDR1 and CDR2: SGHDT, YYEEEE. The CDR3 nucleotides read TGTGCCAGCAGCTTGGCGCTCTGGGAGAGAGCCTACGAGCAGTACTTC. Translating it yields CASSLALWERAYEQYF.

This clone appeared a single time. CDR3 sequence (DNA): TGTGCCTGGAGTACGGGGGGCGGAAACACCATATATTTT. Its translation: CAWSTGGGNTIYF. V and J are TRBV30 and TRBJ1-3; tentative D call: TRBD1 (6 bases). The CDR3 is 13 residues long. Germline lookup yields CDR1 GTSNPN and CDR2 SVGIG (reference sequence). Trimming pared 2 bases from V and 4 bases from J, leaving 9 bases between.